This entry lists 31 T cell receptor beta chains sequenced from one sample in a study of PD-L1 blockade in urothelial cancer (dated by TCRdb to 2016 to 2017). The receptor library was made with the immunoSEQ multiplex PCR assay. Sourced from immuneACCESS, this table was stored by TCRdb with only in-frame sequences that have V and J called. A share of the clones is absent; for the studies checked, an unresolved V gene accounts for under half, and the remainder has no known explanation. The sample table holds some 45,000 clones, of which around 80% were seen once. The ten largest make up 16% of the sample. This sample's time point label indicates: pretreatment peripheral blood. Sequenced here: PBMCs, sampled around atezolizumab (anti-PD-L1) treatment. These receptors all come from a man aged 55 to 69 with urothelial cancer.

The chain couples TRBV10-2 to TRBJ2-3, with a weak D call TRBD2 (6 bases). This CDR3 is built from 13 residues. Germline lookup yields CDR1 WSHSY and CDR2 SAAADI. Trimming shortened V by 7 bases and J by 2 bases, and 10 bases separated the two germline ends. CDR3 sequence (DNA): TGCGCCAGCATGTCGGGAGACACAGATACGCAGTATTTT. Translated, it gives CASMSGDTDTQYF.

The chain recombines TRBV19 with TRBJ2-6; 11 nucleotides agree with TRBD1. Germline V gene lookup returns CDR1 LNHDA and CDR2 SQIVND (reference sequence). V gave up 4 bases and J gave up 0 bases; unmatched junction bases: 5. The CDR3 runs 18 residues. CDR3 in amino acids: CASSTGTGGASGANVLTF. CDR3 bases: TGTGCCAGTAGTACGGGGACAGGGGGGGCCTCTGGGGCCAACGTCCTGACTTTC.

This clone was seen only once. The CDR3 region is CASSPYRGSGTDTQYF. The CDR3 nucleotides read TGTGCCAGCAGCCCCTACCGTGGTAGCGGCACAGATACGCAGTATTTT. V usage is TRBV9 and J usage is TRBJ2-3; tentative D call: TRBD2 (5 bases). Between the trimmed V and J ends, which lost 4 bases and 1 base, there was a span of 16 bases. Per the germline V gene, CDR1 is SGDLS and CDR2 is YYNGEE. The CDR3 length is 16 residues.

CDR3 sequence (DNA): TGTGCCAGCAGTCAGACTAGCGGGAGGGCCGCTGGGGCCAACGTCCTGACTTTC. Protein product: CASSQTSGRAAGANVLTF. The gene calls are TRBV28 and TRBJ2-6, with 14 bases aligning to TRBD2. CDR3 length: 18 amino acids. Germline CDR1 and CDR2: MDHEN and SYDVKM. The V gene end was trimmed by 5 bases and the J gene end by 2 bases; junction bases not matched to a gene: 5.

This chain connects TRBV19 to TRBJ2-1, with D possibly being TRBD2 (5 bases). The CDR3 runs 14 residues. Trimming removed 3 bases from V and 9 bases from J, with 15 bases in between. The germline V gene encodes CDR1 LNHDA and CDR2 SQIVND (reference sequence). The CDR3 spells CASSMSGGRAEQFF. CDR3 DNA sequence: TGTGCCAGTAGTATGAGCGGAGGCCGGGCTGAGCAGTTCTTC.

The gene calls are TRBV4-1 and TRBJ2-2, with 10 bases identical to TRBD1. V shed 2 bases and J 10 bases; nucleotides not matched to a gene: 10. The CDR3 contains 16 residues. Germline values: CDR1 MGHRA, CDR2 YSYEKL. The DNA of the CDR3 is TGCGCCAGCAGCCAAAGGACAGGGGGGCACGGGATGGAGCTGTTTTTT. It encodes CASSQRTGGHGMELFF.

This chain joins TRBV10-3 and TRBJ2-7; weak D call: TRBD2 (6 bases). Trimming left V 3 bases short and J 2 bases short, with 17 bases between. The CDR3 extends over 16 amino acids. Germline loops: CDR1 ENHRY, CDR2 SYGVKD. The CDR3 region has the DNA TGTGCCATCAGTGACGTGGGGACTCCGGCAGCCTACGAGCAGTACTTC. It translates to CAISDVGTPAAYEQYF.

This chain links TRBV10-1 with TRBJ2-7, with 12 bases matching TRBD1. Germline CDR1 reads WNHNN; CDR2 reads SYGVQD (reference sequence). With 3 bases clipped from V and 3 bases from J, the junction kept 6 bases outside the gene matches. The CDR3 loop spans 16 amino acids. CDR3 residues: CASSDGTGGANYEQYF. The CDR3 DNA is TGCGCCAGCAGTGATGGGACAGGGGGCGCAAACTACGAGCAGTACTTC.

The rearrangement uses TRBV6-1 and TRBJ1-1; 8 bases are a match to TRBD1. V lost 6 bases, J lost 2 bases, and 5 bases stayed unmatched. The CDR3 covers 14 residues. CDR1 is MNHNS, CDR2 SASEGT, per germline. In DNA form, the CDR3 reads TGTGCCAGCAGCCCCTCAGGGGGCAACACTGAAGCTTTCTTT. Its translation: CASSPSGGNTEAFF.

The rearrangement links TRBV5-8 to TRBJ1-3; 7 bases align to TRBD1. CDR1 is SGHTS and CDR2 is YDEGEE in the germline V gene. The CDR3 is made up of 18 amino acids. After removal of 4 bases from V and 4 bases from J, the junction contained 17 bases not matched to a gene. This chain's CDR3 is CASSSTDRALERGNTIYF. The CDR3 bases are TGTGCCAGCAGCAGTACTGACAGGGCCCTCGAGAGGGGAAACACCATATATTTT. The variable domain in full, with the rest retrieved from reference TRBV5-8 and TRBJ1-3, is EAGVTQSPTHLIKTRGQQATLRCSPISGHTSVYWYQQALGLGLQFLLWYDEGEERNRGNFPPRFSGRQFPNYSSELNVNALELEDSALYLCASSSTDRALERGNTIYFGEGSWLTVV.

The chain joins TRBV7-8 to TRBJ2-4; 7 bases are a match to TRBD2. Germline V gives CDR1 SGHVS, CDR2 FQNEAQ. This CDR3 contains 14 residues. V lost 5 bases and J lost 2; bases outside the gene matches: 3. This CDR3 reads CASSLGGTKNIQYF. The CDR3 DNA reads as TGTGCCAGCAGCCTCGGGGGGACCAAAAACATTCAGTACTTC. The complete variable domain, with remaining parts taken from reference TRBV7-8 and TRBJ2-4, reads GAGVSQSPRYKVAKRGQDVALRCDPISGHVSLFWYQQALGQGPEFLTYFQNEAQLDKSGLPSDRFFAERPEGSVSTLKIQRTQQEDSAVYLCASSLGGTKNIQYFGAGTRLSVL.

The chain has TRBV7-2 and TRBJ2-2, with 10 bases lining up with TRBD1. The CDR3 runs 19 residues. The germline V gene encodes CDR1 SGHTA and CDR2 FQGNSA. V dropped 2 bases and J dropped 0; count of bases not matched to a gene: 9. CDR3: CASSLKPPGQGANTGELFF. CDR3 DNA: TGTGCCAGCAGCTTAAAACCCCCCGGACAGGGGGCGAACACCGGGGAGCTGTTTTTT.

The V and J genes are TRBV5-5 and TRBJ2-7; 9 positions match TRBD1. From germline, CDR1 is SGHKS and CDR2 YYEKEE (reference sequence). This CDR3 has 15 residues. The V segment lost 2 bases and the J segment 4 bases; nucleotides outside the gene matches: 7. CDR3 DNA sequence: TGTGCCAGCAGCTTAACCGGGACAGGGTCGTACGAGCAGTACTTC. It encodes CASSLTGTGSYEQYF.

V usage is TRBV4-1 and J usage is TRBJ2-5, with 11 bases identical to TRBD2. The CDR3 length is 15 residues. Germline V gene lookup returns CDR1 MGHRA and CDR2 YSYEKL. The V gene end was trimmed by 4 bases and the J gene end by 1 base; junction bases not matched to a gene: 2. Here the CDR3 reads CASSPTSGGQETQYF. The DNA of the CDR3 is TGCGCCAGCAGCCCTACTAGCGGGGGCCAAGAGACCCAGTACTTC.

The gene calls are TRBV5-4 and TRBJ2-3; D unclear. The CDR3 length is 15 residues. Germline lookup yields CDR1 SGHNT and CDR2 YYREEE (reference sequence). Trimming pared 1 base from V and 1 base from J, leaving 10 bases between. The CDR3 sequence: CASSLFGFGTDTQYF. The CDR3 region has the DNA TGTGCCAGCAGCTTGTTCGGGTTCGGCACAGATACGCAGTATTTT.

The chain employs TRBV2 and TRBJ2-1; D remains ambiguous. CDR1 and CDR2 from the germline V gene are SNHLY and FYNNEI. The V end was cut by 7 bases, the J end by 9 bases, with 16 bases between. The CDR3 sequence is 13 residues long. The CDR3 spells CASKYGGGGEQFF. The CDR3 nucleotides read TGTGCCAGCAAATACGGCGGCGGCGGTGAGCAGTTCTTC.

This clone was picked up a small number of times. The chain combines TRBV11-2 with TRBJ2-5; D remains unclear. V was trimmed by 1 base and J by 1 base, leaving 7 bases between them. CDR1 and CDR2 from the germline V gene are SGHAT and FQNNGV. This CDR3 contains 14 residues. DNA for the CDR3: TGTGCCAGCAGCTTAGGAACAGTCCAAGAGACCCAGTACTTC. Translating gives CASSLGTVQETQYF. Supplemented by reference TRBV11-2 and TRBJ2-5, the full variable domain reads EAGVAQSPRYKIIEKRQSVAFWCNPISGHATLYWYQQILGQGPKLLIQFQNNGVVDDSQLPKDRFSAERLKGVDSTLKIQPAKLEDSAVYLCASSLGTVQETQYFGPGTRLLVL.

The J gene is TRBJ2-2, the V gene TRBV7-2; D is possibly TRBD2 (6 bases). The CDR3 is 14 residues long. The germline gives CDR1 SGHTA, CDR2 FQGNSA. V was trimmed by 7 bases and J by 7 bases, leaving 16 bases between them. The CDR3 reads CASTRGGTVGELFF. The CDR3 coding sequence is TGTGCCAGCACCCGAGGAGGGACGGTCGGGGAGCTGTTTTTT. Based on the CDR3 plus reference TRBV7-2 and TRBJ2-2, the full variable domain is GAGVSQSPSNKVTEKGKDVELRCDPISGHTALYWYRQSLGQGLEFLIYFQGNSAPDKSGLPSDRFSAERTGGSVSTLTIQRTQQEDSAVYLCASTRGGTVGELFFGEGSRLTVL.

This clone appeared once. V is TRBV6-1 and J is TRBJ1-2; TRBD1 agrees at 8 bases. Germline V gene data show CDR1 as MNHNS and CDR2 as SASEGT. The length of the CDR3 is 13 residues. V lost 7 bases, J lost 7 bases, and 8 bases stayed unmatched. CDR3 protein: CASIRQGKGGYTF. The DNA of the CDR3 is TGTGCCAGCATCAGACAGGGGAAGGGTGGCTACACCTTC.

This clone was recorded only once. This chain links TRBV6-5 with TRBJ2-7; 7 nucleotides agree with TRBD1. From germline, CDR1 is MNHEY and CDR2 SVGAGI. Germline trimming cut 5 bases from V and 0 bases from J; bases unmatched to any gene: 7. This CDR3 region has 15 residues. The CDR3 sequence is CASSADRLNSYEQYF. The CDR3 nucleotides are TGTGCCAGCAGTGCGGACAGGCTAAACTCCTACGAGCAGTACTTC.

The genes are TRBV9 and TRBJ1-1; D uncertain. This CDR3 contains 12 residues. In germline, CDR1 is SGDLS, CDR2 YYNGEE. Trimming removed 0 bases at V and 8 bases at J, with 8 bases between. CDR3 residues: CASSVVAVEAFF. The CDR3 nucleotides are TGTGCCAGCAGCGTAGTGGCAGTCGAAGCTTTCTTT.

This clone was seen a handful of times. This chain joins TRBV2 and TRBJ2-1; 8 bases fit TRBD1. CDR1 is SNHLY, CDR2 FYNNEI, per germline. This CDR3 spans 13 amino acids. The ends lost 7 bases at V and 8 bases at J; junction bases unmatched: 7. The CDR3 region is CASTLDRVDEQFF. The CDR3 DNA reads as TGTGCCAGCACCCTGGACAGGGTCGATGAGCAGTTCTTC.

This chain joins TRBV30 and TRBJ1-1; D might be TRBD1 (6 bases). The CDR3 is made up of 13 amino acids. CDR1 and CDR2 from the germline V gene are GTSNPN and SVGIG (reference sequence). Deletions cut 3 bases from V and 1 base from J, with 9 bases between. CDR3 bases: TGTGCCTGGAGCCTACAGGGGAACACTGAAGCTTTCTTT. This sequence encodes CAWSLQGNTEAFF.

The genes are TRBV4-2 and TRBJ1-3; 7 bases line up with TRBD1. Germline assignment: CDR1 LGHNA and CDR2 YNFKEQ. Trimming cost V 4 bases and J 0 bases; bases outside gene matches: 3. CDR3 length equals 15 residues. The CDR3: CASSPPGGSGNTIYF. CDR3 sequence (DNA): TGTGCCAGCAGCCCACCAGGGGGCTCTGGAAACACCATATATTTT.

The gene calls are TRBV4-2 and TRBJ2-3; D ambiguous. V was trimmed by 3 bases and J by 0 bases, leaving 13 bases between them. There are 16 residues in the CDR3. Germline loops: CDR1 LGHNA, CDR2 YNFKEQ. The CDR3 nucleotides read TGTGCCAGCAGCCAGGAGCCCCTCTCTAGCACAGATACGCAGTATTTT. Its protein product is CASSQEPLSSTDTQYF.

The CDR3 loop is CASSKRTGNEKLFF. The CDR3 DNA reads as TGCGCCAGCAGCAAAAGGACAGGGAATGAAAAACTGTTTTTT. The gene calls are TRBV5-1 and TRBJ1-4; 8 positions match TRBD1. Germline loops: CDR1 SGHRS, CDR2 YFSETQ. This CDR3 spans 14 amino acids. The J segment lost 5 bases and the V segment lost 4 bases, leaving 4 bases of the junction unmatched.

This clone was found a few times. One end of the junction varies from germline; a read error may be responsible. The chain joins TRBV7-9 to TRBJ2-7; D perhaps matches TRBD1 (6 bases). The CDR3 spans 11 residues. Per the germline V gene, CDR1 is SEHNR and CDR2 is FQNEAQ (reference sequence). Here the CDR3 DNA reads TGTGCCAGCGGTGAACAGGGTGTGGAGATCTTC. It codes for CASGEQGVEIF.

This chain connects TRBV27 to TRBJ1-2; 7 nucleotides line up with TRBD1. The ends lost 2 bases at V and 4 bases at J; junction bases unmatched: 7. Germline CDR1 and CDR2: MNHEY and SMNVEV (reference sequence). This CDR3 is 15 amino acids long. For the CDR3, the DNA is TGTGCCAGCAGTTTAAAGGGGACAGAGGCCTATGGCTACACCTTC. It yields the protein CASSLKGTEAYGYTF.

The chain joins TRBV7-2 to TRBJ2-5; D is possibly TRBD1 (5 bases). The length of the CDR3 is 15 residues. Germline V gene lookup returns CDR1 SGHTA and CDR2 FQGNSA. The germline V and J ends were trimmed by 2 bases and 2 bases, with 12 bases remaining between them. The CDR3 nucleotides read TGTGCCAGCAGCTTAAATGGACATGGGCAAGAGACCCAGTACTTC. Translation gives CASSLNGHGQETQYF. The full variable domain, in which reference TRBV7-2 and TRBJ2-5 provide the parts outside the CDR3, is GAGVSQSPSNKVTEKGKDVELRCDPISGHTALYWYRQSLGQGLEFLIYFQGNSAPDKSGLPSDRFSAERTGGSVSTLTIQRTQQEDSAVYLCASSLNGHGQETQYFGPGTRLLVL.

This clone occurred a few times. The genes are TRBV27 and TRBJ1-1, with 7 bases aligning to TRBD1. Trimming removed 4 bases from V and 5 bases from J; junction bases left unmatched: 10. Germline CDR1 is MNHEY and CDR2 is SMNVEV (reference sequence). The CDR3 consists of 15 residues. The CDR3 coding sequence is TGTGCCAGCAGTTCCTCGACAGGGATGAGTACTGAAGCTTTCTTT. Residues: CASSSSTGMSTEAFF.

This clone was counted once. The genes are TRBV7-2 and TRBJ2-7; a weak D match, TRBD1 (7 bases). Germline V gene sequence: CDR1 SGHTA, CDR2 FQGNSA. The CDR3 is 14 residues long. The V and J ends lost 3 bases and 2 bases respectively, with 11 bases between them. The CDR3 loop is CASSLGGQTYEQYF. CDR3 DNA sequence: TGTGCCAGCAGCTTGGGGGGACAGACCTACGAGCAGTACTTC.